Below, 4 T cell receptor beta chains from the same sample are listed, as sequenced in a study of blood T cell repertoires in COVID-19. TCRdb keeps only in-frame clones here, not all; method: immunoSEQ multiplex PCR. The data show 40,000 to 50,000 clones, about 80% seen once. Sample: peripheral blood. The source of these receptors is a woman of 80 years or more with acute or convalescent COVID-19.

Only a few counts were recorded for this clone. V usage is TRBV4-2 and J usage is TRBJ2-3; 9 positions match TRBD2. The germline V gene has CDR1 LGHNA and CDR2 YNFKEQ. CDR3 size: 16 residues. V gave up 4 bases and J gave up 3 bases; unmatched junction bases: 8. Written as DNA, the CDR3 is TGTGCCAGCAGCCCAGAGATAGCGGGGGATACAGATACGCAGTATTTT. Translating it yields CASSPEIAGDTDTQYF.

The V gene is TRBV14, the J gene TRBJ1-3, with 7 positions matching TRBD1. Germline CDR1 is SGHDN and CDR2 is FVKESK. This CDR3 has 15 residues. The V gene end was trimmed by 3 bases and the J gene end by 4 bases; junction bases not matched to a gene: 6. CDR3 sequence (DNA): TGTGCCAGCAGCCACCCGACAGGGCCCGGAAACACCATATATTTT. Its protein product is CASSHPTGPGNTIYF. Full variable domain (outside the CDR3, taken from reference TRBV14 and TRBJ1-3): EAGVTQFPSHSVIEKGQTVTLRCDPISGHDNLYWYRRVMGKEIKFLLHFVKESKQDESGMPNNRFLAERTGGTYSTLKVQPAELEDSGVYFCASSHPTGPGNTIYFGEGSWLTVV.

This chain joins TRBV5-4 and TRBJ2-7; 9 bases fit TRBD1. Looked up from germline, CDR1 is SGHNT and CDR2 is YYREEE (reference sequence). CDR3 size: 15 residues. The trim removed 7 bases at V and 5 bases at J, leaving 13 bases unmatched. The CDR3 loop reads CASRRLGTGSHEQYF. As DNA, the CDR3 is TGTGCCAGCCGCCGACTCGGGACAGGGTCCCACGAGCAGTACTTC.

The chain couples TRBV9 to TRBJ1-3, with D unclear. Trimming removed 4 bases at V and 0 bases at J, with 14 bases between. Germline V gene sequence: CDR1 SGDLS, CDR2 YYNGEE. The CDR3 is made up of 16 amino acids. DNA of the CDR3: TGTGCCAGCAGCCCCCGGTTAACGAACTCTGGAAACACCATATATTTT. It is translated as CASSPRLTNSGNTIYF.